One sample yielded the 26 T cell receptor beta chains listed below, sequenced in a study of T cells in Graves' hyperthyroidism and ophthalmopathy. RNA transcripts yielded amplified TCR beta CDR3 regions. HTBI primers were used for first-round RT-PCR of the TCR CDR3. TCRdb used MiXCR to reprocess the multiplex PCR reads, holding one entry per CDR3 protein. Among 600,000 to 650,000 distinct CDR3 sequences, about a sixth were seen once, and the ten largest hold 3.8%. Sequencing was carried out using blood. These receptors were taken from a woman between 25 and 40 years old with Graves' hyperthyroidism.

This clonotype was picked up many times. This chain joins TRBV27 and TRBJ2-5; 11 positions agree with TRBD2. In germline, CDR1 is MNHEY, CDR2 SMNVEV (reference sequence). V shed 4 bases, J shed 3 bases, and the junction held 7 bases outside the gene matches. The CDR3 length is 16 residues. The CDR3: CASSYTSGRGEETQYF. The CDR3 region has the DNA TGTGCCAGCAGTTATACTAGCGGGAGAGGGGAAGAGACCCAGTACTTC.

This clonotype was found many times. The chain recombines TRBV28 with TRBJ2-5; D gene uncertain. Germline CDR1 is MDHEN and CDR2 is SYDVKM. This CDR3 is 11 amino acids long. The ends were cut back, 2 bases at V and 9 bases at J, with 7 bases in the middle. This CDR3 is CASSLTSAQYF. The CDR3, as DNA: TGTGCCAGCAGTTTAACTTCGGCCCAGTACTTC.

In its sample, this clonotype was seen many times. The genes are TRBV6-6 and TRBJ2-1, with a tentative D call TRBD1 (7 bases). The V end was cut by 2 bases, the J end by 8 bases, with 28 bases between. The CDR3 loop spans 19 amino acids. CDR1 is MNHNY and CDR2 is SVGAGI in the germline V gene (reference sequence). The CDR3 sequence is CASSYTWASVTSQGDEQFF. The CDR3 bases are TGTGCCAGCAGTTACACCTGGGCTAGCGTGACGTCTCAGGGGGATGAGCAGTTCTTC.

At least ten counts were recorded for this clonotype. The CDR3 DNA reads as TGCAGTGCCCGCGGAGGAGCGGGAGCGGGAGAGACCCAGTACTTC. Translation: CSARGGAGAGETQYF. The chain employs TRBV20-1 and TRBJ2-5, with TRBD2 matching 8 bases. Germline CDR1 reads DFQATT; CDR2 reads SNEGSKA (reference sequence). The CDR3 sequence is 15 residues long. V shed 6 bases, J shed 4 bases, and the junction held 13 bases outside the gene matches.

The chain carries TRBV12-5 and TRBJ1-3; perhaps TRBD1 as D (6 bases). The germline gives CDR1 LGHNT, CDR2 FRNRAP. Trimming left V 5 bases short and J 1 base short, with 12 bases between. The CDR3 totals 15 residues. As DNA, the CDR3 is TGTGCTAGTGGTCGGGGGGGGACATCTGGAAACACCATATATTTT. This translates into CASGRGGTSGNTIYF.

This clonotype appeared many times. CDR3 sequence (DNA): TGCGCCAGCAGCTTGGATCAAGGTATGACTGAAGCTTTCTTT. Translated: CASSLDQGMTEAFF. The chain is built from TRBV5-1 and TRBJ1-1; no firm D call. Deletions cut 0 bases from V and 5 bases from J, with 11 bases between. The CDR3 consists of 14 residues. In germline, CDR1 is SGHRS, CDR2 YFSETQ.

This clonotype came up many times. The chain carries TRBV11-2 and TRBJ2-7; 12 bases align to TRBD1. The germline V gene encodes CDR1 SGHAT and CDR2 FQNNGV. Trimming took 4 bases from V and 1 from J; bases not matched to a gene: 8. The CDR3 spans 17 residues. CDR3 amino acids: CASSSSRDRGLSYEQYF. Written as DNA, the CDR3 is TGTGCCAGCAGCTCCTCTAGGGACAGGGGGCTTTCCTACGAGCAGTACTTC.

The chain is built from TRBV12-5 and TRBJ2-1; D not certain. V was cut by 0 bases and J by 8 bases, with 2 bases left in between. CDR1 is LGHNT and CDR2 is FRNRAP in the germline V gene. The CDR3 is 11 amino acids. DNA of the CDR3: TGTGCTAGTGGTTTGGTCGATGAGCAGTTCTTC. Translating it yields CASGLVDEQFF.

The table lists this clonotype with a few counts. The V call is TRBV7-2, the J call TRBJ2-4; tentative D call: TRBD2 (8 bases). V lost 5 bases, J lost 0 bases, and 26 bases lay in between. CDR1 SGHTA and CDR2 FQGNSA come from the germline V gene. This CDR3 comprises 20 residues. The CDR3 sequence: CASSPRAGGQMNLAKNIQYF. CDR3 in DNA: TGTGCCAGCAGCCCCCGGGCGGGGGGACAGATGAATCTAGCCAAAAACATTCAGTACTTC.

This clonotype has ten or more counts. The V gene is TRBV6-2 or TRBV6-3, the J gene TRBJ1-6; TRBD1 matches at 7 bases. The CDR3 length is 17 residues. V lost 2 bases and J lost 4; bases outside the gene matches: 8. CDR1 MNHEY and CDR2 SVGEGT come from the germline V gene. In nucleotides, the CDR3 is TGTGCCAGCAGTTACGACAACAGGGGACTTTATAATTCACCCCTCCACTTT. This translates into CASSYDNRGLYNSPLHF.

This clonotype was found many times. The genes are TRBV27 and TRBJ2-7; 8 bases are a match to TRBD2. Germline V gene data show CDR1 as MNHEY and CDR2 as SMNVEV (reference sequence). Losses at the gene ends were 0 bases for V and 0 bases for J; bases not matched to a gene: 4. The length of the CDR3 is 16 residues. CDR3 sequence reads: CASSLSGLASSYEQYF. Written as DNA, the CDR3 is TGTGCCAGCAGTTTATCCGGACTAGCTAGCTCCTACGAGCAGTACTTC.

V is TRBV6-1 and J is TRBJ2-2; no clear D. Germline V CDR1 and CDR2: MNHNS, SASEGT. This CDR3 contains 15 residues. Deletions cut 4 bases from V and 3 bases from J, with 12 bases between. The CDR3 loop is CASSARTMYTGELFF. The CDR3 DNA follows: TGTGCCAGCAGTGCTAGGACCATGTACACCGGGGAGCTGTTTTTT.

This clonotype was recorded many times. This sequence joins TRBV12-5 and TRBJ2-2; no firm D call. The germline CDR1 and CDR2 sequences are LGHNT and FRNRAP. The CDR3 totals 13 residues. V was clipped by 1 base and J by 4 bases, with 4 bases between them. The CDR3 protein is CASGLDPTGELFF. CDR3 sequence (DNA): TGTGCTAGTGGTTTGGACCCCACCGGGGAGCTGTTTTTT. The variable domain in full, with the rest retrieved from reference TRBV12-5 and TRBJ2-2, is DARVTQTPRHKVTEMGQEVTMRCQPILGHNTVFWYRQTMMQGLELLAYFRNRAPLDDSGMPKDRFSAEMPDATLATLKIQPSEPRDSAVYFCASGLDPTGELFFGEGSRLTVL.

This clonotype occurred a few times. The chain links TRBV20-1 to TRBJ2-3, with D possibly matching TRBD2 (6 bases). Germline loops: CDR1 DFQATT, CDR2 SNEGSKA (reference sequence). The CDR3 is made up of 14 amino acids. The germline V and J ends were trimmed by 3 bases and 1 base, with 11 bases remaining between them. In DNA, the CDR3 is TGCAGTGCTAGTTCGCGGGATGGCACAGATACGCAGTATTTT. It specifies CSASSRDGTDTQYF.

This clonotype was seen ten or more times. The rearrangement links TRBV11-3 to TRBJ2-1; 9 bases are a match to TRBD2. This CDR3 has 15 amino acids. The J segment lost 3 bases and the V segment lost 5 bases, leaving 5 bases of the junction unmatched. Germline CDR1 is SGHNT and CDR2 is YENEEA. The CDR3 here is CASSRLSGSYNEQFF. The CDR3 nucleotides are TGTGCCAGCAGCCGCCTTAGCGGGAGCTACAATGAGCAGTTCTTC.

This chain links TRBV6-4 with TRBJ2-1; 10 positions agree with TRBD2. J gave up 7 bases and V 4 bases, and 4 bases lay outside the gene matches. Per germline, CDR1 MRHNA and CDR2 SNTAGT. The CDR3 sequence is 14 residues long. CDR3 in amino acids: CASSVLAGENEQFF. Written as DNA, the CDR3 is TGTGCCAGCAGTGTTCTAGCGGGAGAAAATGAGCAGTTCTTC.

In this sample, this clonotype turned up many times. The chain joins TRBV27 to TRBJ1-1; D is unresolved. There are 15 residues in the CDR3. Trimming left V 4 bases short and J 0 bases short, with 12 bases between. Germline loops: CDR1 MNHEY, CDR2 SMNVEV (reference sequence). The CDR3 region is CASSSLRPLNTEAFF. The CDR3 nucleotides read TGTGCCAGCAGTTCTCTACGACCCTTGAACACTGAAGCTTTCTTT.

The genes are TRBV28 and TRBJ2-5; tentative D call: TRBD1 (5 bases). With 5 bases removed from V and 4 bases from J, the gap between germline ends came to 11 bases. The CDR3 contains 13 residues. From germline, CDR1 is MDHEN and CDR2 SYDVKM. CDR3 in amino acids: CASSARVGETQYF. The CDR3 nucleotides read TGTGCCAGCAGTGCCAGGGTCGGAGAGACCCAGTACTTC.

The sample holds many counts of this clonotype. DNA of the CDR3: TGTGCCAGCAGTCTCGGACTAGCTAGGGAGCAGTTCTTC. This encodes CASSLGLAREQFF. This sequence joins TRBV12-3 or TRBV12-4 and TRBJ2-1, with TRBD2 matching 8 bases. Trimming took 5 bases from V and 10 from J; bases not matched to a gene: 7. The CDR3 totals 13 residues.

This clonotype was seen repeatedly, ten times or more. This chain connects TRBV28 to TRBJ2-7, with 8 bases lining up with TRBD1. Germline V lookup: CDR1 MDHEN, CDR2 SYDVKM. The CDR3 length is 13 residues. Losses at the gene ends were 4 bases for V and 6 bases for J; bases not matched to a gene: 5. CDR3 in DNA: TGTGCCAGCAGTTCGGGACAGGACTCCGAGCAGTACTTC. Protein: CASSSGQDSEQYF.

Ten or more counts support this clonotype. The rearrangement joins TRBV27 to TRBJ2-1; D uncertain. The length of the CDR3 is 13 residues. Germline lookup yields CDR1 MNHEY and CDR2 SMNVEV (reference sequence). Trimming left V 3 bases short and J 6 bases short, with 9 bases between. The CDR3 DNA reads TGTGCCAGCAGTTTTAGACTGAGCAATGAGCAGTTCTTC. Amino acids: CASSFRLSNEQFF.

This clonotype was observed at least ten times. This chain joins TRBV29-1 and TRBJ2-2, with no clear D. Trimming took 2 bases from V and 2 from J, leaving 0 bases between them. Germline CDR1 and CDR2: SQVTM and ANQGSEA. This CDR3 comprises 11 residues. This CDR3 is CSVENTGELFF. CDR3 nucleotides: TGCAGCGTTGAAAACACCGGGGAGCTGTTTTTT.

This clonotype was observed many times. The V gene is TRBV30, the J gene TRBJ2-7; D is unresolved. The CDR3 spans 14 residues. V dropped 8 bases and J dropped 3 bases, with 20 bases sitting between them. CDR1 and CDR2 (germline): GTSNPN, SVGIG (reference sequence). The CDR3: CAGERLAMGYEQYF. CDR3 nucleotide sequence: TGTGCCGGTGAGAGATTAGCAATGGGCTACGAGCAGTACTTC.

CDR3 coding DNA: TGTGCCAGCAGTGGGCCGGCAGGGCCACCTACAGATACGCAGTATTTT. Translated: CASSGPAGPPTDTQYF. J is TRBJ2-3 and V is TRBV6-1, with a tentative D call TRBD1 (5 bases). The CDR3 extends over 16 amino acids. Trimming left V 4 bases short and J 3 bases short, with 17 bases between. The V gene's germline CDR1 is MNHNS and CDR2 SASEGT.

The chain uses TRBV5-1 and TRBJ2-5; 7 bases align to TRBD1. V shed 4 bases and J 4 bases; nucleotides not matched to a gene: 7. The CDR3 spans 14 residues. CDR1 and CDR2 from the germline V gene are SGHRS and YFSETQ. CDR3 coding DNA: TGCGCCAGCAGCCTCGGGACAGCTGGAGAGACCCAGTACTTC. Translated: CASSLGTAGETQYF.

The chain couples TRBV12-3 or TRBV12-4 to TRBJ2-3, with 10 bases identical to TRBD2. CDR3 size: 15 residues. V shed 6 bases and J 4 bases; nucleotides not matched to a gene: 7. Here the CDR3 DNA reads TGTGCCAGCAGACCTAGCGGGAGACGTTCAGATACGCAGTATTTT. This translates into CASRPSGRRSDTQYF.